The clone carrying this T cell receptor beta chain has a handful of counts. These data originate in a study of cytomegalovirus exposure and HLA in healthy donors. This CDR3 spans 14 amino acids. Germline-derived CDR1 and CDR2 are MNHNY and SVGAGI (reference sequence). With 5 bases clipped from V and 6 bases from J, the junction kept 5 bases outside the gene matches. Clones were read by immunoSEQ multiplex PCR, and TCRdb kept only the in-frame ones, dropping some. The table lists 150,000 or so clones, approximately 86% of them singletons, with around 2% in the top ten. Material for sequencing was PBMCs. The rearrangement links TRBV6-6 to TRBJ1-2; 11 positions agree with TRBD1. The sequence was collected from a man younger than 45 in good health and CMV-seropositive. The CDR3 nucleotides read TGTGCCAGCAGTCCCCGGGACAGGGGGAATGGCTACACCTTC. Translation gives CASSPRDRGNGYTF.